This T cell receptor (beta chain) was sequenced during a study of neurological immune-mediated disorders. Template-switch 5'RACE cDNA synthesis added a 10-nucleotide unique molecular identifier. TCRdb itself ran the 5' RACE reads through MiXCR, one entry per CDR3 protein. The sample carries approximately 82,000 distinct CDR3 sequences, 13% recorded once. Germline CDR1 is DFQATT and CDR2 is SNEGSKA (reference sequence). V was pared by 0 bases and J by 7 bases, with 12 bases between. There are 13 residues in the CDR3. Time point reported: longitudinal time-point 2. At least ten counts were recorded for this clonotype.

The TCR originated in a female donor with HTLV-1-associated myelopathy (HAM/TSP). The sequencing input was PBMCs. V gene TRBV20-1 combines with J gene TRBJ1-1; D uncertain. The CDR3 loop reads CSARDAYRLEAFF. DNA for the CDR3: TGCAGTGCTAGAGATGCATACCGCCTTGAAGCTTTCTTT.